The clone carrying this T cell receptor beta chain was detected only a few times. The target antigen is unknown. This specimen belongs to a study of T-cell memory formation after mild COVID-19. On the study more broadly: Largely donor-specific sequence clusters came from a couple of donors. Study-wide points: The SARS-CoV-2 specificity of second-wave clones reaching peak at day 37 remained unverified.

TCR alpha and TCR beta cDNA libraries carrying sample barcodes and UMIs were produced by 5'RACE using constant-segment primers. A single record per CDR3 protein comes from TCRdb applying MiXCR to the 5' RACE reads. Among around 510,000 distinct CDR3 sequences listed, about 20% were seen once. Per the germline V gene, CDR1 is KGHSH and CDR2 is LQKENI. CDR3 length: 13 amino acids. Trimming pared 3 bases from V and 8 bases from J, leaving 10 bases between. Sequencing was carried out using PBMCs or a T cell subset sorted from them (not recorded which). This sequence was found in an adult woman who had mild COVID-19 (a few samples of this study predate the infection). Cell type and time point are not known. This chain links TRBV18 with TRBJ1-4; D gene unclear. The CDR3 protein is CASSPAVLEKLFF. The CDR3 nucleotides are TGTGCCAGCTCACCCGCCGTCTTGGAAAAACTGTTTTTT.